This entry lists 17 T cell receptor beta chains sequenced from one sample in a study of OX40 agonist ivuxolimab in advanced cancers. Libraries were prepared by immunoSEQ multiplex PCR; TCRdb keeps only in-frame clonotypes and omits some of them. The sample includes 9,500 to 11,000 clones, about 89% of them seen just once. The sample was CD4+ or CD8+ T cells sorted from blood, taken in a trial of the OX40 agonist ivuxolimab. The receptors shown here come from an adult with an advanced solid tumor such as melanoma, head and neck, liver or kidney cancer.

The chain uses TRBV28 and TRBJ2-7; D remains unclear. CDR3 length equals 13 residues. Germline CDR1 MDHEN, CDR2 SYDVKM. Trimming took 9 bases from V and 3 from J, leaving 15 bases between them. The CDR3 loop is CASTVGLGYEQYF. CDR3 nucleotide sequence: TGTGCCAGTACTGTCGGGCTAGGCTACGAGCAGTACTTC.

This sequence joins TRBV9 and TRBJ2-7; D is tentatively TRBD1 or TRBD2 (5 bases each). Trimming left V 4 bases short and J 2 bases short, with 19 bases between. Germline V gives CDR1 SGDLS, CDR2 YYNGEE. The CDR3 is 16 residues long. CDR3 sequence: CASSLTRDALTYEQYF. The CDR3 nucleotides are TGTGCCAGCAGCCTTACCCGGGACGCACTGACCTACGAGCAGTACTTC.

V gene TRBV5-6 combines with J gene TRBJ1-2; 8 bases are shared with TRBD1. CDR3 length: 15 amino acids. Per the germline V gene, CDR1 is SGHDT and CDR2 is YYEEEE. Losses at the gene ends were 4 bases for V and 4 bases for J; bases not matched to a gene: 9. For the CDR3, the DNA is TGTGCCAGCAGCGTCGACAGGGGACGTGGCTATGGCTACACCTTC. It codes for CASSVDRGRGYGYTF.

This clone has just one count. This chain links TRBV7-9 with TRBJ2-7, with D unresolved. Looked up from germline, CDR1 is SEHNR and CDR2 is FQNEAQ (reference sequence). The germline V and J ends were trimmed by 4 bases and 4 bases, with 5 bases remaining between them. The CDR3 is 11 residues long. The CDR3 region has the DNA TGTGCCAGCAGCTCGGATTACGAGCAGTACTTC. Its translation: CASSSDYEQYF.

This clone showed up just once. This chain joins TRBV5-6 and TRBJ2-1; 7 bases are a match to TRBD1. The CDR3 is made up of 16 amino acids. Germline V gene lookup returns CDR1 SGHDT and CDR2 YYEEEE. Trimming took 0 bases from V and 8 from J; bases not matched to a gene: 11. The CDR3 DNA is TGTGCCAGCAGCTTGGGCGAGGGGGCCCTCCTACATGAGCAGTTCTTC. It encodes CASSLGEGALLHEQFF.

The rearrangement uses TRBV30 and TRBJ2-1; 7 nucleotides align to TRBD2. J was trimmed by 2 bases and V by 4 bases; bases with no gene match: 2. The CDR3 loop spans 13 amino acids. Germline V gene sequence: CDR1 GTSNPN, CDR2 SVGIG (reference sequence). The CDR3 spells CAWTAGTYNEQFF. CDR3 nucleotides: TGTGCCTGGACAGCGGGGACCTACAATGAGCAGTTCTTC.

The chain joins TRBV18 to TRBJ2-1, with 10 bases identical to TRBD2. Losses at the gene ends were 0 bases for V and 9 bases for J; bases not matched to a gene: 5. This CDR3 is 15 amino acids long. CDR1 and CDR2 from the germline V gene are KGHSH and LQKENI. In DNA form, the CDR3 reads TGTGCCAGCTCACCACCTAGCGGGAGGAACAGTGAGCAGTTCTTC. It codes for CASSPPSGRNSEQFF.

CDR3 DNA sequence: TGTGCCAGCAGTTTAACAGGTAATCAGCCCCAGCATTTT. The encoded protein is CASSLTGNQPQHF. The genes are TRBV27 and TRBJ1-5; TRBD1 might be the D (5 bases). V lost 2 bases to trimming and J lost 4 bases, with 6 bases between them. The CDR3 is 13 residues long. Germline V gives CDR1 MNHEY, CDR2 SMNVEV (reference sequence).

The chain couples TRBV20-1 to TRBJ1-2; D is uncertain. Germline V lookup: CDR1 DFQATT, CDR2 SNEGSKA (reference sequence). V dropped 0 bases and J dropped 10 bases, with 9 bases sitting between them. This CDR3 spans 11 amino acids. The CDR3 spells CSARETDHYTF. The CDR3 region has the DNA TGCAGTGCTAGAGAGACGGACCACTACACCTTC.

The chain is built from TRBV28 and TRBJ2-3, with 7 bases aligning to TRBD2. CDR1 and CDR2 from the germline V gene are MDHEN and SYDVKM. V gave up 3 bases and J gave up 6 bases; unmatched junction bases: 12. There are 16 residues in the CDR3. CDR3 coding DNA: TGTGCCAGCAGTTTTAGGTTTGGGGGAGGGCCTGATACGCAGTATTTT. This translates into CASSFRFGGGPDTQYF.

CDR3 in DNA: TGTGCCAGGAAAATAGGGACAGGGACCTACGAGCAGTACTTC. Translation gives CARKIGTGTYEQYF. The V and J genes are TRBV7-6 and TRBJ2-7, with TRBD1 matching 9 bases. The V gene end was trimmed by 9 bases and the J gene end by 2 bases; junction bases not matched to a gene: 8. Germline V lookup: CDR1 SGHVS, CDR2 FNYEAQ. The CDR3 is made up of 14 amino acids.

The CDR3 DNA reads as TGCGCCAGCAGTCAGACTAGGGGAGGCGAGCAGTACTTC. Translation: CASSQTRGGEQYF. This chain links TRBV10-1 with TRBJ2-7; possible D gene TRBD2, 6 bases. CDR1 and CDR2 (germline): WNHNN, SYGVQD (reference sequence). The CDR3 loop spans 13 amino acids. Trimming took off 5 bases at V and 6 bases at J, with 14 bases between the two ends.

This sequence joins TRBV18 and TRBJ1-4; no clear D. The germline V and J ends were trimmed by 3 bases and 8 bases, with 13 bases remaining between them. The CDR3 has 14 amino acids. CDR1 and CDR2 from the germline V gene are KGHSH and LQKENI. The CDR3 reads CASSPSTNLEKLFF. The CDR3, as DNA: TGTGCCAGCTCACCGTCGACAAATTTAGAAAAACTGTTTTTT.

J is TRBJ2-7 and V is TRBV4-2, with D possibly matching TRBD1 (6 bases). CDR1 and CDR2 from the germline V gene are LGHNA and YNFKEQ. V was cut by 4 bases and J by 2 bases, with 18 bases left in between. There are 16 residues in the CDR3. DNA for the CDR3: TGTGCCAGCAGCCCAAGTAGGACAGCCCTAACCTACGAGCAGTACTTC. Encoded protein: CASSPSRTALTYEQYF.

The CDR3 coding sequence is TGTGCCAGCAGTGAGCATCTCTGGGCGCCCCAGCATTTT. Its translation: CASSEHLWAPQHF. The chain recombines TRBV6-1 with TRBJ1-5, with D unclear. CDR1 is MNHNS, CDR2 SASEGT, per germline. The CDR3 is 13 amino acids. Trimming left V 3 bases short and J 9 bases short, with 12 bases between.

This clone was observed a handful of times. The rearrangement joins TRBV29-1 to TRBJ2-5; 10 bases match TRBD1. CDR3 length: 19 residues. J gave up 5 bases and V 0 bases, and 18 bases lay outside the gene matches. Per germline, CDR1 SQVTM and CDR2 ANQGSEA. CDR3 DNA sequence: TGCAGCGTTGAAGAAGGGGAGGACAGGGGGGGCGTTTTTTCCGAGACCCAGTACTTC. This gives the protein CSVEEGEDRGGVFSETQYF.

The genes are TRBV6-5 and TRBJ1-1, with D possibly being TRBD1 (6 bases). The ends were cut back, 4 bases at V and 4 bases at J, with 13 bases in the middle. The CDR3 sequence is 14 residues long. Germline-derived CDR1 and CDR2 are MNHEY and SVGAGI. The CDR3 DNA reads TGTGCCAGCAGTTTTGAGGGGGGCGGCACTGAAGCTTTCTTT. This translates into CASSFEGGGTEAFF.